This TCR beta chain is drawn from a study of monozygotic twins with inflammatory bowel disease. The CDR3 contains 14 residues. From germline, CDR1 is GTSNPN and CDR2 SVGIG (reference sequence). Reprocessing the 5' RACE reads, TCRdb reports a single entry for every CDR3 protein and omits DNA. The sample has 400,000 to 500,000 distinct CDR3 sequences. The chain couples TRBV30 to TRBJ1-1; TCRdb returns TRBD1, unconfirmable since there is no DNA. The clonotype originates from a human donor with ulcerative colitis or Crohn's disease, or a healthy co-twin of an affected twin (not recorded which). Source material: blood. The CDR3 protein is CAWTKNRGFTEAFF.